This T cell receptor beta chain derives from a study of shared clonotypes between healthy human individuals. CDR1 is SGHAT, CDR2 FQNNGV, per germline. V was clipped by 0 bases and J by 2 bases, with 9 bases between them. The CDR3 covers 15 residues. Sorted-subset replicate PCRs used roughly 220 ng DNA, about 30,000 T cell genomes. Assay used: immunoSEQ multiplex PCR; TCRdb lists only in-frame clones, some missing. The repertoire holds roughly 2.6 million clones, with around nine tenths as singletons. This clone was counted a single time. The receptor's source is a man aged 18 to 35 in good health. The material sequenced was naive CD4+ T cells sorted from blood. Indicated subset: CD45RA+ positively selected. This rearrangement joins TRBV11-2 to TRBJ2-3, with D unresolved. The CDR3 nucleotides are TGTGCCAGCAGCTTAGATTCCGGACCCACAGATACGCAGTATTTT. Translating it yields CASSLDSGPTDTQYF.